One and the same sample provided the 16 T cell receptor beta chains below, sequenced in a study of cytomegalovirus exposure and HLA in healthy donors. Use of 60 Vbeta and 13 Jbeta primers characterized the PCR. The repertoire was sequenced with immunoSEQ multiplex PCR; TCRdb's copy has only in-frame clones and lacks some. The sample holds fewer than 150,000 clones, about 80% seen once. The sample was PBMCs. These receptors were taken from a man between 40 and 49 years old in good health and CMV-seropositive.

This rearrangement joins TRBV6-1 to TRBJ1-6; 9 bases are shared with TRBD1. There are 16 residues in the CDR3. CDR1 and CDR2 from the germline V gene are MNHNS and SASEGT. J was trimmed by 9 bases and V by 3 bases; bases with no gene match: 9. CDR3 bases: TGTGCCAGCAGTGACCTACAGGGGGCTTTGGCTTCACCCCTCCACTTT. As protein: CASSDLQGALASPLHF.

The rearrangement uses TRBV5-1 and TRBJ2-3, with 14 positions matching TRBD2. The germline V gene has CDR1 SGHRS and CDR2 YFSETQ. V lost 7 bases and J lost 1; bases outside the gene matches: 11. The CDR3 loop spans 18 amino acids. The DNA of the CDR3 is TGCGCCAGCGCAAAAGTAGCGACTAGCGGGAGGGGCACAGATACGCAGTATTTT. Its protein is CASAKVATSGRGTDTQYF.

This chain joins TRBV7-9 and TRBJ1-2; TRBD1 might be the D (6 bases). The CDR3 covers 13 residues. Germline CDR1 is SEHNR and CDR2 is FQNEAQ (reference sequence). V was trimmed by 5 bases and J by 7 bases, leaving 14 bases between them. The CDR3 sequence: CASSTPQGSGYTF. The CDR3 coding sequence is TGTGCCAGCAGCACCCCACAGGGCTCTGGCTACACCTTC.

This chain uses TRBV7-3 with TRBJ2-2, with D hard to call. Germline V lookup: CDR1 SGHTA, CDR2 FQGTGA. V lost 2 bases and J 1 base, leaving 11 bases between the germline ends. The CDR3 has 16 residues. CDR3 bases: TGTGCCAGCAGCTTATCGCGGTCAGAGAACACCGGGGAGCTGTTTTTT. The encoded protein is CASSLSRSENTGELFF.

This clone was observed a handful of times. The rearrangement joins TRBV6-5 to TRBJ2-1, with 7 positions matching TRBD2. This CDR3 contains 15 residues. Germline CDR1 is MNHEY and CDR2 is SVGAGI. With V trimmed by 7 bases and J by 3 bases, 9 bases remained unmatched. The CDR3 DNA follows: TGTGCCAGCAAAATGGGGGGGATCTTCTACAATGAGCAGTTCTTC. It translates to CASKMGGIFYNEQFF.

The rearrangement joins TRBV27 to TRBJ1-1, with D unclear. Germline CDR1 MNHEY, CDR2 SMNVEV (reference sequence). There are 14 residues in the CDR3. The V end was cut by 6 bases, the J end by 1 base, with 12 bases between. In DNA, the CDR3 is TGTGCCAGCAGAACCCTCGAGGGGAACACTGAAGCTTTCTTT. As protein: CASRTLEGNTEAFF.

Written as DNA, the CDR3 is TGTGCCACCAGCTGGGCGGGGGGGGGCACCGGGGAGCTGTTTTTT. As protein: CATSWAGGGTGELFF. The genes are TRBV15 and TRBJ2-2; 9 positions agree with TRBD2. From germline, CDR1 is LNHNV and CDR2 YYDKDF (reference sequence). J was trimmed by 4 bases and V by 5 bases; bases with no gene match: 5. This CDR3 contains 15 residues.

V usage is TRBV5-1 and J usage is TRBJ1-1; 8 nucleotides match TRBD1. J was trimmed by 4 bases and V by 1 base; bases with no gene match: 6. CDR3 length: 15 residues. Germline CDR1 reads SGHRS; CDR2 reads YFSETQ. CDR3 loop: CASSLSQGATTEAFF. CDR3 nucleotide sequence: TGCGCCAGCAGCTTGAGCCAGGGGGCTACCACTGAAGCTTTCTTT.

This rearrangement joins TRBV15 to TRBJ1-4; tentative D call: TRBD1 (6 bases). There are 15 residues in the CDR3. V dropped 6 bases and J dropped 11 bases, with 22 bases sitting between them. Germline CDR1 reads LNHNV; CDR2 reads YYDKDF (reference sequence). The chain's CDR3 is CATSLGMGARMKLFF. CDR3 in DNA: TGTGCCACCAGTCTGGGGATGGGGGCAAGGATGAAACTGTTTTTT.

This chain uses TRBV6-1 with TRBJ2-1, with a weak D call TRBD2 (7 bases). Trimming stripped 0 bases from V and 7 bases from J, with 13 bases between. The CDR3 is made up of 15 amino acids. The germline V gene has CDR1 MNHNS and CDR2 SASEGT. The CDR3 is CASSEARGHLNEQFF. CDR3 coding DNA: TGTGCCAGCAGTGAAGCGCGGGGGCACCTGAATGAGCAGTTCTTC.

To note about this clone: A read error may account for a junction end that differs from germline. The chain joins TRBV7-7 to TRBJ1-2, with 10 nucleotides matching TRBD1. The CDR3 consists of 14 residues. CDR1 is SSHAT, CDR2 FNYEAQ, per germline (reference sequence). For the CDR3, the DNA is TGTGCTAGCAGCCAGGACAGGGGGAAAGGTGGCTACACCTTC. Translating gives CASSQDRGKGGYTF.

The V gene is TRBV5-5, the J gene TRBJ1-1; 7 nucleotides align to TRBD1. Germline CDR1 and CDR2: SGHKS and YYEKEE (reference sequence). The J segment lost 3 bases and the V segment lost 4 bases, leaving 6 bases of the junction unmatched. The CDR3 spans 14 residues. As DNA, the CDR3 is TGTGCCAGCAGCCCCCCAGGGGGGTACACTGAAGCTTTCTTT. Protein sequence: CASSPPGGYTEAFF.

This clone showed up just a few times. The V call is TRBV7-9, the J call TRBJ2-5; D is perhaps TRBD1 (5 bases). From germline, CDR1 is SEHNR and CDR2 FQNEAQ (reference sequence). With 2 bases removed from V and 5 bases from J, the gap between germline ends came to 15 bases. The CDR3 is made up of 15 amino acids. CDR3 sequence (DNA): TGTGCCAGCAGCTTAAGTAGGGTGGGGCAGGAGACCCAGTACTTC. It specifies CASSLSRVGQETQYF.

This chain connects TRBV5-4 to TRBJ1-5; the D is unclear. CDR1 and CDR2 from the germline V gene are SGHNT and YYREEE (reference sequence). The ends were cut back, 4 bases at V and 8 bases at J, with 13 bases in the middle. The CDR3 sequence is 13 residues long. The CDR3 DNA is TGTGCCAGCAGCCGGAACAGTGTTAAGCCCCAGCATTTT. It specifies CASSRNSVKPQHF.

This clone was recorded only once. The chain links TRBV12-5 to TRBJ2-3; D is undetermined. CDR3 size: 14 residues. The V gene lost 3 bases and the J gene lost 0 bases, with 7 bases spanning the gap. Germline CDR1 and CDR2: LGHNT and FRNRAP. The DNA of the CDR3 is TGTGCTAGTGGTTTCTCGGGTAGCACAGATACGCAGTATTTT. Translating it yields CASGFSGSTDTQYF.

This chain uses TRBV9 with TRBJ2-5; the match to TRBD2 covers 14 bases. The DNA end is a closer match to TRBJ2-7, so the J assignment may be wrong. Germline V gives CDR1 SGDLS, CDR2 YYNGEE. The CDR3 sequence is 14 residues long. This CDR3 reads CASSATSGRGEQYF. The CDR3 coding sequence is TGTGCCAGCAGCGCGACTAGCGGGAGGGGCGAGCAGTACTTC.